The entry below describes one TCR beta chain. Its antigen is not known. This specimen comes from a study of cytomegalovirus exposure and HLA in healthy donors. Study-level points and caveats: In vitro data verified three CMV-associated chains as specific for CMV antigens.

Primers: 60 Vbeta forward and 13 Jbeta reverse. Some clones are missing from TCRdb's copy, which holds only in-frame ones; the method was immunoSEQ multiplex PCR. The sample table sets out 60,000 to 65,000 clones. CDR3 size: 13 residues. V lost 3 bases, J lost 3 bases, and 4 bases stayed unmatched. Germline CDR1 reads SQVTM; CDR2 reads ANQGSEA. The chain carries TRBV29-1 and TRBJ1-1; 7 nucleotides agree with TRBD1. The specimen was PBMCs. The source is a man aged 25 to 40 in good health and CMV-seropositive. The DNA for the CDR3 is TGCAGCGTTGAGGAGGGGGCGGACACTGAAGCTTTCTTT. It translates to CSVEEGADTEAFF. Variable domain in full (rest from reference TRBV29-1 and TRBJ1-1): SAVISQKPSRDICQRGTSLTIQCQVDSQVTMMFWYRQQPGQSLTLIATANQGSEATYESGFVIDKFPISRPNLTFSTLTVSNMSPEDSSIYLCSVEEGADTEAFFGQGTRLTVV.